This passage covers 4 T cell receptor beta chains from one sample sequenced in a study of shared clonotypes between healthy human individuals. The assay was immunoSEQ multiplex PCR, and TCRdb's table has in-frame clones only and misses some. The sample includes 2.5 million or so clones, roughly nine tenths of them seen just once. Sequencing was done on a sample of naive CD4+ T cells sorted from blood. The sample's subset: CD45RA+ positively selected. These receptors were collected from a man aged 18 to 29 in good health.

The CDR3 protein is CATSTGGANTGELFF. In DNA, the CDR3 is TGTGCCACCAGCACAGGGGGCGCGAACACCGGGGAGCTGTTTTTT. The chain joins TRBV15 to TRBJ2-2, with 8 bases that match TRBD1. Trimming at V came to 4 bases and at J to 0 bases, leaving 1 base not matched to a gene. Per the germline V gene, CDR1 is LNHNV and CDR2 is YYDKDF (reference sequence). There are 15 residues in the CDR3. Complete variable domain (other parts from reference TRBV15 and TRBJ2-2): DAMVIQNPRYQVTQFGKPVTLSCSQTLNHNVMYWYQQKSSQAPKLLFHYYDKDFNNEADTPDNFQSRRPNTSFCFLDIRSPGLGDTAMYLCATSTGGANTGELFFGEGSRLTVL.

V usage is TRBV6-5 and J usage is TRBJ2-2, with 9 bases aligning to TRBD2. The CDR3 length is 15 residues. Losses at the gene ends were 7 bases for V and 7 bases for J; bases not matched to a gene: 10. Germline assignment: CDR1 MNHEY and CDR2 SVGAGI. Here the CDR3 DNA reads TGTGCCAGCAAAACGGCGGGAGGGCCTTTCGGGGAGCTGTTTTTT. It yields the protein CASKTAGGPFGELFF.

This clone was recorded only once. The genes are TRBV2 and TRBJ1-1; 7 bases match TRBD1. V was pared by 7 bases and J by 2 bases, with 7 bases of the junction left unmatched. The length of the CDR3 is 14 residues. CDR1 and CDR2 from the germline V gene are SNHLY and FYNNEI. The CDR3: CASNVDRINTEAFF. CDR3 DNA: TGTGCCAGCAATGTGGACAGGATAAACACTGAAGCTTTCTTT.

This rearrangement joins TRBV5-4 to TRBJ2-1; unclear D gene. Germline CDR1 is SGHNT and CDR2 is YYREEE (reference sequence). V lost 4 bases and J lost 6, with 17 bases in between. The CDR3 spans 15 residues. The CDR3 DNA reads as TGTGCCAGCAGCCCCGCGGTATTACTCTTCAATGAGCAGTTCTTC. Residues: CASSPAVLLFNEQFF. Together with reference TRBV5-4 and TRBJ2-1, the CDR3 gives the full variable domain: ETGVTQSPTHLIKTRGQQVTLRCSSQSGHNTVSWYQQALGQGPQFIFQYYREEENGRGNFPPRFSGLQFPNYSSELNVNALELDDSALYLCASSPAVLLFNEQFFGPGTRLTVL.